The TCR beta chain under discussion was sequenced for a study of blood T cell repertoires in COVID-19 (TCRdb year 2020). Context from the whole study: The collaborator samples originated in the United States, Italy and Spain and spanned the acute and convalescent phases of COVID-19. The material from the prospective study consisted of cDNA or gDNA derived from T cells, B-cell-depleted T cells, or PBMCs. The dataset comprised deeply sampled blood TCRbeta repertoires from subjects exposed to, actively infected with, or recovered from COVID-19. The repertoires were released in a freely available public database intended as a resource for research on the immune response to SARS-CoV-2. The samples were drawn from the first 160 participants of the ongoing ImmuneRACE study and from about 1,200 subjects provided by 6 global collaborators. Nearly every sample came with metadata listing a de-identified subject ID, COVID-19 status, age in years and sex. Where available, HLA class I and class II types were obtained from metadata supplied by the sample provider rather than from assay-based typing. What the work shows at the level of the full study, not this receptor alone: The quantity of clinical and demographic metadata differed by source and by participant and was supplied without curation.

Whole blood was collected in K2EDTA tubes by collaborating institutions according to the institutions' own protocols. For TCRbeta analysis, collaborators shipped samples in one of three forms: frozen whole blood, isolated PBMCs, or DNA extracted from either of those sample types. TCRbeta CDR3 regions were amplified from genomic DNA using the immunoSEQ Assay, a bias-controlled multiplex PCR. The paper's data handling went like this. Within the assay, amplification of reference gene primers was used to estimate how many nucleated cells each sample contained. Sequence reads were collapsed and filtered to measure the absolute abundance of every unique TCRbeta CDR3 rearrangement. For each sample, productive Simpson clonality was calculated by taking the square root of Simpson's diversity index across productive rearrangements. Not all clones reach the TCRdb copy of this immuneACCESS table, which keeps in-frame sequences only. Checked studies attribute under half of the gap to unresolved V genes and leave the rest unexplained. V, J and clone size are taken as reported in that table, and D and trimming were inferred from the DNA itself. The sample includes approximately 30,000 clones, with about nine tenths observed a single time. The ten top clones hold more than 0.8% of the sample.

Turning to this clone: What antigen it recognizes has not been identified. It has no much larger one-base neighbor in the sample; base qualities were not kept.

Including the terminal cysteine and phenylalanine, the CDR3 comprises 16 residues. Of all the DNA, just the CDR3 is kept, 48 bases in frame from base 1. V has 5 bases trimmed and J has 2 bases trimmed; junction bases matching no gene number 5. The germline V gene yields ENHRY for CDR1 and SYGVKD for CDR2. Material for sequencing was peripheral blood. This TCR derives from a man aged 70 or older with active or convalescent COVID-19. Here the chain combines TRBV10-3 and TRBJ2-3, and 12 junction bases match TRBD2. The DNA reads as follows: TGTGCCATCAGTACCGGACTAGCGGGGACCACAGATACGCAGTATTTT. It specifies CAISTGLAGTTDTQYF.